These 8 T cell receptor beta chains came from one sample sequenced in a study of T cell responses to AZD1222 COVID-19 vaccine. Repertoires were generated with immunoSEQ multiplex PCR, while TCRdb's copy carries only in-frame clones and drops some. The sample lists about 140,000 clones; 70% to 90% were seen once. This material consisted of peripheral blood, taken 28 days after the second AZD1222 dose. The source is an adult who received the AZD1222 COVID-19 vaccine.

The gene calls are TRBV5-1 and TRBJ2-3, with 12 bases that match TRBD2. The CDR3 runs to 16 residues. Germline lookup yields CDR1 SGHRS and CDR2 YFSETQ. V shed 4 bases, J shed 0 bases, and the junction held 3 bases outside the gene matches. Written as DNA, the CDR3 is TGCGCCAGCAGCCCTGGGACTAGCGGGAGCACAGATACGCAGTATTTT. Translating gives CASSPGTSGSTDTQYF.

The chain uses TRBV10-3 and TRBJ2-2; 8 positions agree with TRBD1. Per the germline V gene, CDR1 is ENHRY and CDR2 is SYGVKD. The CDR3 spans 15 residues. V trimming: 4 bases; J trimming: 6 bases; junction bases outside the gene matches: 7. For the CDR3, the DNA is TGTGCCATCAGTGTAACAGGGGGTCTAGCCGGGGAGCTGTTTTTT. Amino acids: CAISVTGGLAGELFF.

The J gene is TRBJ1-5, the V gene TRBV27; D is unclear. V gave up 7 bases and J gave up 5 bases, with 15 bases separating them. CDR1 MNHEY and CDR2 SMNVEV come from the germline V gene (reference sequence). CDR3 size: 14 residues. The CDR3 nucleotides read TGTGCCAGCACCAAGGCGGGTTTCGATCAGCCCCAGCATTTT. Protein: CASTKAGFDQPQHF.

The chain has TRBV2 and TRBJ1-5; D remains unclear. V lost 6 bases, J lost 4 bases, and 16 bases lay in between. The V gene's germline CDR1 is SNHLY and CDR2 FYNNEI. This CDR3 region has 15 residues. CDR3: CASRPPGNLNQPQHF. In DNA, the CDR3 is TGTGCCAGCAGGCCCCCCGGGAATTTGAATCAGCCCCAGCATTTT.

The V gene is TRBV3-1 (or the pseudogene TRBV3-2), the J gene TRBJ2-1; possible D gene TRBD2, 5 bases. The germline V gene encodes CDR1 LGHDT and CDR2 YNNKEL (reference sequence). The CDR3 runs 15 residues. Trimming took off 2 bases at V and 5 bases at J, with 13 bases between the two ends. For the CDR3, the DNA is TGTGCCAGCAGCCAACACGGGTTGGGAGACAATGAGCAGTTCTTC. As protein: CASSQHGLGDNEQFF.

The rearrangement uses TRBV5-4 and TRBJ1-5; D unresolved. Germline loops: CDR1 SGHNT, CDR2 YYREEE (reference sequence). CDR3 size: 13 residues. Trimming shortened V by 0 bases and J by 5 bases, and 6 bases separated the two germline ends. CDR3 amino acids: CASSLDPDQPQHF. The DNA of the CDR3 is TGTGCCAGCAGCTTGGACCCCGATCAGCCCCAGCATTTT.

This clone turned up a few times. The genes are TRBV10-3 and TRBJ1-5; D is unresolved. This CDR3 spans 12 amino acids. Trimming pared 4 bases from V and 5 bases from J, leaving 6 bases between. CDR1 ENHRY and CDR2 SYGVKD come from the germline V gene. The CDR3 spells CAISVGDQPQHF. As DNA, the CDR3 is TGTGCCATCAGTGTGGGAGATCAGCCCCAGCATTTT.

J is TRBJ2-7 and V is TRBV21-1; TRBD1 is taken as the D call from the table, unchecked against the DNA. TRBV21-1 is deemed a pseudogene. This CDR3 has 15 amino acids. The CDR3 here is CARNKGERQIYEQYF. The CDR3 coding sequence is TGTGCCAGGAACAAGGGGGAGCGGCAGATCTACGAGCAGTACTTC.